This T cell receptor beta chain comes out of a study of beta chain bispecific antibodies for T cell cancers. Whole-study context: Surviving healthy donor T cells from leukemia-line and bispecific antibody cocultures were TRBV-sequenced for family depletion. HPB-ALL carried surface TRBV5-5, while Jurkat carried TRBV12-3. General observations from the study: In these mixed samples, most targeted TRBV reads derived from the leukemia cell line. Anti-TRBV5-5 antibody staining may include highly similar TRBV5-6 cells.

TCRdb processed the 5' RACE reads anew with MiXCR; each CDR3 protein has one entry. The table shows about 17,000 distinct CDR3 sequences, with about 2.2% occurring only once. The sample holds many counts of this clonotype. What it binds is unknown. With 4 bases removed from V and 0 bases from J, the gap between germline ends came to 12 bases. Germline values: CDR1 SGHDN, CDR2 FVKESK. This CDR3 region has 15 residues. Expansion lasted 2 to 4 days, with either anti-CD3 antibody OKT3 or CD3/CD28 beads. Cocultures held about 50,000 normal T cells, about 50,000 targets, and bispecific antibody. Sequencing used healthy donor T cells cultured with leukemia cells. The clonotype originates from a human donor in good health. Some clones in this sample may be carry-over from other donors' samples. This sequence joins TRBV14 and TRBJ1-1; D is possibly TRBD1 (5 bases). The CDR3 spells CASSPTEGLNTEAFF. The DNA of the CDR3 is TGTGCCAGCAGCCCGACGGAGGGACTGAACACTGAAGCTTTCTTT.